A single T cell receptor (beta chain) is shown here with its context. Its antigen is not identified. The study ran its PCR with 60 Vbeta and 13 Jbeta primers. Profiling relied on immunoSEQ multiplex PCR, and the TCRdb table lists in-frame clones only, not all of them. The repertoire consists of 100,000 to 150,000 clones, with roughly 80% occurring once and the leading ten covering about 3.4%. This entry is derived from a study of cytomegalovirus exposure and HLA in healthy donors. Study-level background: Unique TCRs from HLA-typed donors, approximately 80 million of them, were held in an early data release.

In germline, CDR1 is MNHEY, CDR2 SMNVEV (reference sequence). With 5 bases clipped from V and 1 base from J, the junction kept 7 bases outside the gene matches. The CDR3 has 15 amino acids. Study-wide findings and caveats: With DRB1 most and HLA-C fewest, TCR association rates differed between HLA loci in a later analysis. In vitro work confirmed that a few CMV-associated chains recognize CMV antigens.

It was healthy bone marrow donors who served as donors. Sequencing was performed on PBMCs. This chain joins TRBV27 and TRBJ1-2; 7 bases align to TRBD1. The clonotype was recovered from a man younger than 45 in good health and CMV-seronegative. For the CDR3, the DNA is TGTGCCAGCAGTCCCCGTAGGGGGCTTAACTATGGCTACACCTTC. Translation gives CASSPRRGLNYGYTF.